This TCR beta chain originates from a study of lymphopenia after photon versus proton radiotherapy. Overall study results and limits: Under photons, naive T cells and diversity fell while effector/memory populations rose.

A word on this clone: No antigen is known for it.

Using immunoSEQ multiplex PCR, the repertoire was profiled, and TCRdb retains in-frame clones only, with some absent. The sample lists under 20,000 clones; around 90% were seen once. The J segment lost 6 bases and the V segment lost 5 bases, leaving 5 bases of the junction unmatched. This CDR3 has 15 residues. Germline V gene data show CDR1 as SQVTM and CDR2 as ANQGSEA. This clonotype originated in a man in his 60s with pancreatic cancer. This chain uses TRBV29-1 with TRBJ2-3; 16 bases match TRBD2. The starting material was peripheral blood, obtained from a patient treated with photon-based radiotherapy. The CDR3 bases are TGCAGCGTTCCGGGACTAGCGGGGGGGCCTGATACGCAGTATTTT. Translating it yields CSVPGLAGGPDTQYF.